The 9 T cell receptor beta chains below were found in one sample sequenced in a study of cytomegalovirus exposure and HLA in healthy donors. Use of 60 Vbeta and 13 Jbeta primers characterized the PCR. The table came from immunoSEQ multiplex PCR; TCRdb's copy has only in-frame clones and leaves some out. The sample shows about 150,000 clones, about four fifths of them seen only once. Sequenced material: PBMCs. These receptors originate from a man aged 18 to 29 in good health and CMV-seronegative.

The DNA for the CDR3 is TGTGCCAGCAGTGAAATGGGACAGGGGGGCACTGAAGCTTTCTTT. It yields the protein CASSEMGQGGTEAFF. This chain uses TRBV2 with TRBJ1-1, with 11 bases identical to TRBD1. The length of the CDR3 is 15 residues. Germline V lookup: CDR1 SNHLY, CDR2 FYNNEI. Trimming removed 2 bases from V and 4 bases from J; junction bases left unmatched: 3.

The chain combines TRBV28 with TRBJ1-1, with D unresolved. The CDR3 totals 14 residues. Germline CDR1 reads MDHEN; CDR2 reads SYDVKM. V lost 5 bases, J lost 4 bases, and 14 bases lay in between. The CDR3 reads CASSPGEIPTEAFF. CDR3 sequence (DNA): TGTGCCAGCAGTCCCGGGGAGATACCCACTGAAGCTTTCTTT. The whole variable domain, remainder taken from reference TRBV28 and TRBJ1-1, is DVKVTQSSRYLVKRTGEKVFLECVQDMDHENMFWYRQDPGLGLRLIYFSYDVKMKEKGDIPEGYSVSREKKERFSLILESASTNQTSMYLCASSPGEIPTEAFFGQGTRLTVV.

The rearrangement joins TRBV19 to TRBJ1-6; D is possibly TRBD1 (6 bases). CDR1 LNHDA and CDR2 SQIVND come from the germline V gene (reference sequence). CDR3 length equals 12 residues. CDR3 nucleotide sequence: TGTGCATCCGGTTTGAGACAGGCACCCCTCCACTTT. It translates to CASGLRQAPLHF.

This sequence joins TRBV12-2 and TRBJ1-1. TRBV12-2 is a documented pseudogene. CDR3 size: 14 residues. CDR3: CASRLPFGGSEAFF. In DNA, the CDR3 is TGTGCAAGTCGCCTACCTTTTGGCGGTTCTGAAGCTTTCTTT.

The chain couples TRBV7-6 to TRBJ2-1; 9 nucleotides align to TRBD1. Per the germline V gene, CDR1 is SGHVS and CDR2 is FNYEAQ. The CDR3 has 16 amino acids. J was trimmed by 4 bases and V by 6 bases; bases with no gene match: 10. CDR3 amino acids: CASSPSPGQGYNEQFF. The CDR3 DNA reads as TGTGCCAGCAGTCCATCCCCGGGACAGGGTTACAATGAGCAGTTCTTC.

V is TRBV28 and J is TRBJ1-1; D gene ambiguous. The CDR3 is 12 amino acids. Germline V gene lookup returns CDR1 MDHEN and CDR2 SYDVKM. CDR3 DNA: TGTGTCGCCGGACGGGGAAACACTGAAGCTTTCTTT. It codes for CVAGRGNTEAFF.

The V call is TRBV5-1, the J call TRBJ2-7, with D perhaps matching TRBD2 (5 bases). Germline V lookup: CDR1 SGHRS, CDR2 YFSETQ. CDR3 size: 14 residues. The ends were cut back, 0 bases at V and 0 bases at J, with 7 bases in the middle. For the CDR3, the DNA is TGCGCCAGCAGCTTGGAAGGGAGCTCCTACGAGCAGTACTTC. Protein: CASSLEGSSYEQYF.

This clone was found a few times. The rearrangement joins TRBV27 to TRBJ2-7; 9 bases map to TRBD2. This CDR3 has 15 amino acids. CDR1 is MNHEY, CDR2 SMNVEV, per germline (reference sequence). J gave up 4 bases and V 2 bases, and 6 bases lay outside the gene matches. The CDR3 DNA reads TGTGCCAGCAGTTTAAGAAGCGGGGGGCGGTACGAGCAGTACTTC. Protein: CASSLRSGGRYEQYF.

The chain uses TRBV27 and TRBJ2-1; 12 nucleotides agree with TRBD2. The germline V gene encodes CDR1 MNHEY and CDR2 SMNVEV (reference sequence). CDR3 size: 15 residues. Losses at the gene ends were 6 bases for V and 4 bases for J; bases not matched to a gene: 4. Written as DNA, the CDR3 is TGTGCCAGCAGCCCTAGCGGGGGGGAGTACAATGAGCAGTTCTTC. This translates into CASSPSGGEYNEQFF.